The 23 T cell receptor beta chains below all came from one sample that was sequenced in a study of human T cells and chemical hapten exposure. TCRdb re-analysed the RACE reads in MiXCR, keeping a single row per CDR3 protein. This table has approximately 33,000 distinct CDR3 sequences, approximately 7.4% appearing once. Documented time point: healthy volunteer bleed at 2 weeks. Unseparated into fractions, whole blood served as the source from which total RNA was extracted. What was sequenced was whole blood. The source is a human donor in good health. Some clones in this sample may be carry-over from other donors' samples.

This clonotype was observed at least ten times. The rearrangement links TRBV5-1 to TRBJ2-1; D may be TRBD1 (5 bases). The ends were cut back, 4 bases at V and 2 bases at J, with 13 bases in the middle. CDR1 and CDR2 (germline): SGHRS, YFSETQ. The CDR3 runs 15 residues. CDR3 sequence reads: CASSMDNPPYNEQFF. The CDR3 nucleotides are TGCGCCAGCAGCATGGACAACCCCCCCTACAATGAGCAGTTCTTC.

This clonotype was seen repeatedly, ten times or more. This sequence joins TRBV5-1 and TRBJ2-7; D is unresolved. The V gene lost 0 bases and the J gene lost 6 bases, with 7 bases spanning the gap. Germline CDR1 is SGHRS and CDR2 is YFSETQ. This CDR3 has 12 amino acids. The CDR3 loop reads CASSLELGEQYF. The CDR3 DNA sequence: TGCGCCAGCAGCTTGGAACTCGGCGAGCAGTACTTC.

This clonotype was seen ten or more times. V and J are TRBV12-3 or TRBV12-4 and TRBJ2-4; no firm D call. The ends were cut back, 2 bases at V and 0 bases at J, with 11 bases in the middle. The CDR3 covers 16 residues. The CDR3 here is CASSLSTNLAKNIQYF. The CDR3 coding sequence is TGTGCCAGCAGTTTAAGCACGAACTTAGCCAAAAACATTCAGTACTTC.

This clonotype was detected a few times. The CDR3 region is CATSRDGTTTDTQYF. The CDR3 coding sequence is TGTGCCACCAGCAGAGATGGGACTACCACAGATACGCAGTATTTT. The chain has TRBV15 and TRBJ2-3; the match to TRBD2 covers 7 bases. V lost 0 bases and J lost 2; bases outside the gene matches: 2. CDR1 is LNHNV, CDR2 YYDKDF, per germline (reference sequence). The CDR3 spans 15 residues. The full variable domain, with the rest looked up from reference TRBV15 and TRBJ2-3, is DAMVIQNPRYQVTQFGKPVTLSCSQTLNHNVMYWYQQKSSQAPKLLFHYYDKDFNNEADTPDNFQSRRPNTSFCFLDIRSPGLGDTAMYLCATSRDGTTTDTQYFGPGTRLTVL.

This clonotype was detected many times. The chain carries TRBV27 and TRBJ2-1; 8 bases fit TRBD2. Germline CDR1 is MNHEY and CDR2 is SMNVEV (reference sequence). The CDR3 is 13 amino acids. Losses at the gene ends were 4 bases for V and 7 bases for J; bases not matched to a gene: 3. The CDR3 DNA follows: TGTGCCAGCAGTTGGTCTAGCGGGAATGAGCAGTTCTTC. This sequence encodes CASSWSSGNEQFF.

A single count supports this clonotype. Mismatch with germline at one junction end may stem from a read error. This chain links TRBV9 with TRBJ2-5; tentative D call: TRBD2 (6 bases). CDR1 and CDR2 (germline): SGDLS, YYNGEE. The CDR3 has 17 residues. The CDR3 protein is CASSPSVGREVGESQYF. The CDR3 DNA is TGTGCCAGCAGCCCCTCGGTCGGGCGGGAAGTGGGAGAGTCCCAGTACTTC.

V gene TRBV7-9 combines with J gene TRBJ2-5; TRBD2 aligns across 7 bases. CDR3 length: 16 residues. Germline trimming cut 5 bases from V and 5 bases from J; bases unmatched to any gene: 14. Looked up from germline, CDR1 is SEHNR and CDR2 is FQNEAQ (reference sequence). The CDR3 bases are TGTGCCAGCAGCCTCGCAGTCAGACTAGCCGCGGAGACCCAGTACTTC. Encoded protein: CASSLAVRLAAETQYF.

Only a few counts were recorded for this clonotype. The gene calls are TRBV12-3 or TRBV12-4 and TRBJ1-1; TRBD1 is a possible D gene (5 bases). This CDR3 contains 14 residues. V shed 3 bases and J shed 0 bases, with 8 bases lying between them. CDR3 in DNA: TGTGCCAGCAGTTTCCGGGGGATGAACACTGAAGCTTTCTTT. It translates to CASSFRGMNTEAFF.

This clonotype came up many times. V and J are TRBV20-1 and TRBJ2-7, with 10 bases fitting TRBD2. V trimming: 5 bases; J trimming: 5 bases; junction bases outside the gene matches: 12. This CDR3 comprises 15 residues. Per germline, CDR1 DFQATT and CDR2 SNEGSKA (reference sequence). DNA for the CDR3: TGCAGTGCTCCCTGGGCTAGCGGGAGTTCCCACGAGCAGTACTTC. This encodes CSAPWASGSSHEQYF.

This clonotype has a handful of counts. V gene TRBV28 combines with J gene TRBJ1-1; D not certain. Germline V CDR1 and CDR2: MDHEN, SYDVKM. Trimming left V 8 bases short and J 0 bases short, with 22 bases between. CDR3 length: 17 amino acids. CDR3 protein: CASLTEGKGAMNTEAFF. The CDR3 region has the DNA TGTGCCAGCCTGACTGAGGGAAAGGGCGCCATGAACACTGAAGCTTTCTTT.

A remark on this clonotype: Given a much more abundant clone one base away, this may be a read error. The CDR3 loop is CSASKGTTDEQYF. As DNA, the CDR3 is TGCAGTGCTAGTAAGGGGACTACTGACGAGCAGTACTTC. V and J are TRBV20-1 and TRBJ2-7; TRBD2 matches at 7 bases. The germline V gene has CDR1 DFQATT and CDR2 SNEGSKA (reference sequence). This CDR3 region has 13 residues. V dropped 3 bases and J dropped 5; count of bases not matched to a gene: 7.

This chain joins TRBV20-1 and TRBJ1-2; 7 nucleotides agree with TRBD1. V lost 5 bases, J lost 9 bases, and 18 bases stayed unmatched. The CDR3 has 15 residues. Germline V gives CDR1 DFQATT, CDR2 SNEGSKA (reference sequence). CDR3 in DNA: TGCAGTGCTTTCACCAAACCCACAGGGGTTAATCGCTACACCTTC. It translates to CSAFTKPTGVNRYTF.

In DNA, the CDR3 is TGCGCCAGCAGCCCTCGGGACAGCGGGGAAAAACTGTTTTTT. This translates into CASSPRDSGEKLFF. This sequence joins TRBV5-1 and TRBJ1-4, with 7 positions matching TRBD1. There are 14 residues in the CDR3. Germline CDR1 reads SGHRS; CDR2 reads YFSETQ. Losses at the gene ends were 4 bases for V and 8 bases for J; bases not matched to a gene: 8.

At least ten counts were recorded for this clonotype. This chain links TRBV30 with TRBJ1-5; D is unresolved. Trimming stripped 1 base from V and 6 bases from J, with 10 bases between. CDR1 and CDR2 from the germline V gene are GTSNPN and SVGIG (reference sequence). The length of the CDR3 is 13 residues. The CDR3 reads CAWSGAFGQPQHF. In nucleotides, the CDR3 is TGTGCCTGGAGTGGAGCATTCGGTCAGCCCCAGCATTTT.

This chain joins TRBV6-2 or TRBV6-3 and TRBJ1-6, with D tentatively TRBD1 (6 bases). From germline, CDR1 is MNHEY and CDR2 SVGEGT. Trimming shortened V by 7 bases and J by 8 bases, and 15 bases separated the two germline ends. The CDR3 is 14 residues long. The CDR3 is CASTSGQIYSPLHF. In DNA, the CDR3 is TGTGCCAGCACCTCCGGACAGATTTATTCACCCCTCCACTTT.

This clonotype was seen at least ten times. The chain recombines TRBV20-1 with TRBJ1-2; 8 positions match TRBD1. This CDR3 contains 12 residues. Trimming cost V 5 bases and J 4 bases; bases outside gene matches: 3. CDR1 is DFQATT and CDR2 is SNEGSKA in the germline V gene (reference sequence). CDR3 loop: CSALDRAYGYTF. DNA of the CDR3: TGCAGTGCTCTGGACAGGGCCTATGGCTACACCTTC.

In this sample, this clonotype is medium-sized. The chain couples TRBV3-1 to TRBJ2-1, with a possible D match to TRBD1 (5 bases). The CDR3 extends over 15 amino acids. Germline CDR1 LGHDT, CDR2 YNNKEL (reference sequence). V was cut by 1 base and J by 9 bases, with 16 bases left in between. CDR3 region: CASSQGAGPQGEQFF. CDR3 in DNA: TGTGCCAGCAGCCAAGGGGCAGGGCCCCAAGGTGAGCAGTTCTTC.

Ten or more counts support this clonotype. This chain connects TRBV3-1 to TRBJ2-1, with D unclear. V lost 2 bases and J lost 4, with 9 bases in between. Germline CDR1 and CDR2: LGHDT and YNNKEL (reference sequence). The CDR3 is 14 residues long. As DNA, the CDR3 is TGTGCCAGCAGCCAATTGGTCACATACAATGAGCAGTTCTTC. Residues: CASSQLVTYNEQFF.

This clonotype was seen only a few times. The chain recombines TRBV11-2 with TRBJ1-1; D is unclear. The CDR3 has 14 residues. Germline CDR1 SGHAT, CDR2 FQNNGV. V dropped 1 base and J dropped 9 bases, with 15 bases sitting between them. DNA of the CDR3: TGTGCCAGCAGCTTAGGGCCCCGGGAGTTGAAAGCTTTCTTT. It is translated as CASSLGPRELKAFF.

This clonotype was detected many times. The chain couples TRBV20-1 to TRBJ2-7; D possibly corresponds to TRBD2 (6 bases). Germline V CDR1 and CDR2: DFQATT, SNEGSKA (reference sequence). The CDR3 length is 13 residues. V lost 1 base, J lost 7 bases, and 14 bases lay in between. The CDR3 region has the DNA TGCAGTGCTAGAGCGGGAGCGTTGAGAGAGCAGTACTTC. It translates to CSARAGALREQYF.

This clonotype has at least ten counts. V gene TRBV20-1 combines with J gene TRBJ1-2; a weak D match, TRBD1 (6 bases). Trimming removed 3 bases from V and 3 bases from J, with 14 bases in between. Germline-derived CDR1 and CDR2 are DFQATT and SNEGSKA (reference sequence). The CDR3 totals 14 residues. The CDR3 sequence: CSASPQGLDYGYTF. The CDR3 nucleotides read TGCAGTGCTAGCCCACAGGGTCTAGACTATGGCTACACCTTC.

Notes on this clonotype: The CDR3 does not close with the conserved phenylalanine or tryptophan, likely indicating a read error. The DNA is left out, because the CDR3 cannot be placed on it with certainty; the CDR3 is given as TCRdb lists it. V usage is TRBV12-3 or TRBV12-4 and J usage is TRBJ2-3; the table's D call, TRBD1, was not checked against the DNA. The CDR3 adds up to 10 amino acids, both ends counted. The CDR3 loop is CASSRWKAPQ.

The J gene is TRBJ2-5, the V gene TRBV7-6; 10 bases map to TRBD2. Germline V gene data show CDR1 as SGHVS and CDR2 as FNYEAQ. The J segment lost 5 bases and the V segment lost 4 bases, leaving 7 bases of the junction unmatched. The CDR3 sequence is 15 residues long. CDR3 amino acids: CASSSRSGRVETQYF. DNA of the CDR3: TGTGCCAGCAGCTCCAGAAGCGGGAGGGTGGAGACCCAGTACTTC.